The clone carrying this T cell receptor (beta chain) has a single count. Authors' analysis steps: Reference gene primers were amplified, and this amplification served to estimate nucleated cell counts. The method was immunoSEQ multiplex PCR; TCRdb's version includes in-frame clones alone and lacks a portion of them. For V, J and clone size, that table is used; D and trimming come from the DNA. The repertoire holds about 160,000 clones, roughly 91% seen once, with approximately 4.6% in the top ten. Trimming removed 5 bases from V and 2 bases from J; junction bases left unmatched: 5. This CDR3 spans 14 amino acids. The germline V gene has CDR1 WSHSY and CDR2 SAAADI. This record comes from a study of blood T cell repertoires in COVID-19. Study-wide background: PBMCs, B-cell-depleted T cells, or T cells were the source of the cDNA or gDNA that made up the material.

Sequences were obtained from peripheral blood. This clonotype originated in a woman between 45 and 60 years old with acute or convalescent COVID-19. J is TRBJ2-7 and V is TRBV10-2; TRBD1 aligns across 8 bases. CDR3 protein: CASSPGQGPYEQYF. The CDR3 bases are TGCGCCAGCAGTCCCGGACAGGGACCCTACGAGCAGTACTTC.